The clone carrying this TCR beta chain was counted once. Its target is not known. This record comes from a study of vaccination and CD4 T cells after COVID-19. Study-wide context: Overlapping spike pools from SARS-CoV-2 and HCoV-NL63, HCoV-OC43 and HCoV-229E served as culture stimuli.

Cultured CD4+ T-cell DNA underwent Oncomine TCR Beta short-read sequencing. TCRdb re-analysed the PCR reads in MiXCR, keeping a single row per CDR3 protein. The table records about 17,000 distinct CDR3 sequences, roughly 50% of them present only once. Per the germline V gene, CDR1 is DFQATT and CDR2 is SNEGSKA (reference sequence). The length of the CDR3 is 14 residues. After removal of 1 base from V and 6 bases from J, the junction contained 6 bases not matched to a gene. This sample's time point: late sampling 161 to 241 days after vaccination in a few convalescent patients. Indicated treatment: approximately 9-day PBMC culture with coronavirus spike peptide pools or control peptides (ViraFEST assay). Cell culture was performed with 2 million or so PBMCs per well in the presence of approximately 10 IU/ml IL-2 and 10 ug/ml peptide pools.

The clonotype was recovered from a human donor who had recovered from COVID-19. The genes are TRBV20-1 and TRBJ2-3; 8 positions agree with TRBD2. Specimen: CD4+ T cells from blood, cultured in vitro, collected about 7 months after SARS-CoV-2 vaccination. CDR3 in amino acids: CSARVAGRGDTQYF. The CDR3 nucleotides read TGCAGTGCTAGAGTAGCGGGGAGGGGGGATACGCAGTATTTT.